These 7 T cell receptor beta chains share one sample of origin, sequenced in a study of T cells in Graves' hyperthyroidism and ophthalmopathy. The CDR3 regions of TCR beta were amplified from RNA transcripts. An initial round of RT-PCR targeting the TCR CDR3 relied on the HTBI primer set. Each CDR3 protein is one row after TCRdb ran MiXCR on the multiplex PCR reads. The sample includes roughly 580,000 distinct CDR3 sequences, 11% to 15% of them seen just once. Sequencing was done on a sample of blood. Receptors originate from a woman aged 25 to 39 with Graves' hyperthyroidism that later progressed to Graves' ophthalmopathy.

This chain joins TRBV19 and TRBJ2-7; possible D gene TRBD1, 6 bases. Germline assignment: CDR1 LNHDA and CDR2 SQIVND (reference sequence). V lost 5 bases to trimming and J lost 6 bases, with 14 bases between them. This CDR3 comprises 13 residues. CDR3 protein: CASSFIQGSEQYF. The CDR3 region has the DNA TGTGCCAGTAGTTTTATACAGGGATCCGAGCAGTACTTC.

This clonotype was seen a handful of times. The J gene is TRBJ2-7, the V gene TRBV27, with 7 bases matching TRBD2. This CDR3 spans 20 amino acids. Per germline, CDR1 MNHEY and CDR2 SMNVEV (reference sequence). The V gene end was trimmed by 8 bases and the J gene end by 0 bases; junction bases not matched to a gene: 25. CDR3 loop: CASAQQFIPLSSGASYEQYF. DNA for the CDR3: TGTGCCAGCGCCCAGCAGTTTATCCCCCTTTCTAGCGGAGCCTCCTACGAGCAGTACTTC.

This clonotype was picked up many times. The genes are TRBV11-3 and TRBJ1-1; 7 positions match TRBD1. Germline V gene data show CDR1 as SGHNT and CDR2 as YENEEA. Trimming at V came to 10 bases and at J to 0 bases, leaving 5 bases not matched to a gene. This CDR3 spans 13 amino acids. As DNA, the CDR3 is TGTGCCACGAATCAGGGGGTGAACACTGAAGCTTTCTTT. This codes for CATNQGVNTEAFF.

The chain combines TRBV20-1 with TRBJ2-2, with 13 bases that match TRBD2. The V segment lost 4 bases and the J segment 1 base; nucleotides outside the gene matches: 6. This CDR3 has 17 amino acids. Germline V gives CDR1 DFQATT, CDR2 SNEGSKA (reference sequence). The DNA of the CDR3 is TGCAGTGCTACTACCGGACTAGCGGGAGAGAACACCGGGGAGCTGTTTTTT. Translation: CSATTGLAGENTGELFF.

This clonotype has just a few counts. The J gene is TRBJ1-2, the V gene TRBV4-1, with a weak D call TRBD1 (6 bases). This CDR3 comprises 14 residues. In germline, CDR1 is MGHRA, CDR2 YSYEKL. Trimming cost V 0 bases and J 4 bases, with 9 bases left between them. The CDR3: CASSQERGGYGYTF. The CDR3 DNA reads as TGCGCCAGCAGCCAAGAAAGGGGGGGCTATGGCTACACCTTC.

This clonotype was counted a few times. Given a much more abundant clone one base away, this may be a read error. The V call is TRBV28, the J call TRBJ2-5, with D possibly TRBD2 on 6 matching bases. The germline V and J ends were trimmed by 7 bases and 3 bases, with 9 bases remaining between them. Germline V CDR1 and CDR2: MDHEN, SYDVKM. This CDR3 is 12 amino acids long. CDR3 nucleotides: TGTGCCAGCATTCGGGGGAAAGAGACCCAGTACTTC. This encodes CASIRGKETQYF.

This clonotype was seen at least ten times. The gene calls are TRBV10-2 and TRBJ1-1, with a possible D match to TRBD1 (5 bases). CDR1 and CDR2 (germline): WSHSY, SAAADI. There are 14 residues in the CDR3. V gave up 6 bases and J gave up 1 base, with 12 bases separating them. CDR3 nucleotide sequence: TGCGCCAGCAGAACCGGGACCTCGAACACTGAAGCTTTCTTT. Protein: CASRTGTSNTEAFF.